A single sample is the source of the 17 T cell receptor beta chains below, sequenced in a study of CXCR3-negative and CXCR3-positive naive CD8 T cells. Overall study results and limits: CXCR3-negative naive cells had less hydrophobic TRB CDR3s than did CXCR3-positive naive cells.

The libraries of TRB cDNA were prepared using 5' RACE with UMI labels. TCRdb reprocessed the 5' RACE reads, with one entry per CDR3 protein and no DNA. The table counts about 70,000 distinct CDR3 sequences; approximately 0.76% lies in the top ten. No antigen is known for these receptors. The sequenced material came from naive CXCR3+ CD8+ T cells from blood. The sample's subset: CD45RO-CCR7+CD27+CD95- naive CD8+ T cells expressing CXCR3 (TNR3+). The receptors come from a human donor in good health. Some clones in this sample may be carry-over from other donors' samples.

The rearrangement links TRBV7-6 to TRBJ2-7; with no DNA, the TCRdb D assignment of TRBD1 cannot be verified. Germline V gives CDR1 SGHVS, CDR2 FNYEAQ. The CDR3 runs to 14 residues. CDR3 protein: CASSTGTDTYEQYF.

This chain uses TRBV3-1 with TRBJ1-5; without DNA, the TCRdb call of TRBD1 cannot be checked. CDR1 is LGHDT, CDR2 YNNKEL, per germline (reference sequence). This CDR3 is built from 16 residues. CDR3 amino acids: CASSQEGVGRDQPQHF.

V usage is TRBV10-1 and J usage is TRBJ2-5. The CDR3 is made up of 15 amino acids. Germline V gives CDR1 WNHNN, CDR2 SYGVQD (reference sequence). The CDR3 sequence is CASRRTKHRRETQYF.

V and J are TRBV7-6 and TRBJ2-7; as DNA is missing, the TRBD2 call by TCRdb cannot be tested. The CDR3 sequence is 16 residues long. The germline V gene has CDR1 SGHVS and CDR2 FNYEAQ. This CDR3 reads CASSLVGWTSGYEQYF. Looking up the rest from reference TRBV7-6 and TRBJ2-7 gives the full variable domain: GAGVSQSPRYKVTKRGQDVALRCDPISGHVSLYWYRQALGQGPEFLTYFNYEAQQDKSGLPNDRFSAERPEGSISTLTIQRTEQRDSAMYRCASSLVGWTSGYEQYFGPGTRLTVT.

This sequence joins TRBV20-1 and TRBJ1-1; TCRdb designates TRBD1, a call that cannot be tested without DNA. CDR3 length: 11 amino acids. CDR1 and CDR2 (germline): DFQATT, SNEGSKA (reference sequence). The CDR3 reads CSARSGSEAFF.

CDR3 region: CASSQFSGRETQYF. The chain employs TRBV3-1 and TRBJ2-5; TCRdb lists TRBD2, though no DNA is available to test this call. Germline values: CDR1 LGHDT, CDR2 YNNKEL (reference sequence). The CDR3 length is 14 residues.

The chain recombines TRBV7-3 with TRBJ2-5; TCRdb's D call of TRBD1 is untestable without DNA. The CDR3 is 14 residues long. CDR1 is SGHTA and CDR2 is FQGTGA in the germline V gene. CDR3 amino acids: CASSLGARGETQYF.

V gene TRBV7-2 combines with J gene TRBJ2-7. CDR1 is SGHTA and CDR2 is FQGNSA in the germline V gene. The CDR3 covers 15 residues. The CDR3 protein is CASSLVRHLSYEQYF.

This CDR3 reads CASSYVGPDEQYF. The V and J genes are TRBV6-5 and TRBJ2-7. CDR3 length: 13 amino acids. Per the germline V gene, CDR1 is MNHEY and CDR2 is SVGAGI.

The V call is TRBV7-8, the J call TRBJ1-2; lacking DNA, the TRBD1 call made by TCRdb goes unchecked. The CDR3 runs 19 residues. CDR1 and CDR2 (germline): SGHVS, FQNEAQ. This CDR3 is CASSPTTGTGGAVDYGYTF.

The V gene is TRBV12-3 or TRBV12-4, the J gene TRBJ2-1; TCRdb calls TRBD1, which cannot be checked without DNA. The CDR3 has 13 residues. CDR3 loop: CASSLKGYNEQFF.

The V call is TRBV12-3 or TRBV12-4, the J call TRBJ1-1. The CDR3 consists of 17 residues. CDR3 residues: CASSLPGRAVVNTEAFF.

The chain carries TRBV29-1 and TRBJ2-7; the TCRdb D gene call, TRBD2, has no DNA to confirm it. CDR3 size: 14 residues. Germline V gives CDR1 SQVTM, CDR2 ANQGSEA. Here the CDR3 reads CSVEVPSGDYEQYF.

The chain carries TRBV7-2 and TRBJ2-7; TCRdb indicates TRBD1, and absent DNA this call remains unverified. CDR3 size: 14 residues. Per germline, CDR1 SGHTA and CDR2 FQGNSA. The CDR3 sequence: CASSPRTVSYEQYF.

The V call is TRBV5-5, the J call TRBJ2-3. This CDR3 has 16 amino acids. The germline V gene has CDR1 SGHKS and CDR2 YYEKEE (reference sequence). CDR3 protein: CASSWDRETSTDTQYF.

The rearrangement uses TRBV15 and TRBJ2-2; the D gene TCRdb calls, TRBD1, cannot be checked with no DNA. CDR1 and CDR2 (germline): LNHNV, YYDKDF (reference sequence). CDR3 size: 14 residues. The chain's CDR3 is CATSRVRGTGELFF.

The chain couples TRBV5-1 to TRBJ1-4; TCRdb proposes TRBD1, but this gene call is untestable without DNA. CDR3 size: 14 residues. Germline V lookup: CDR1 SGHRS, CDR2 YFSETQ. The CDR3 is CASSLRSESRDLFF.